Given below is one T cell receptor beta chain in context. Its antigen is not known. Germline lookup yields CDR1 MRHNA and CDR2 SNTAGT. Between the trimmed V and J ends, which lost 1 base and 6 bases, there was a span of 8 bases. The CDR3 is 13 amino acids. The sample is drawn from a study of blood T cells in healthy people across ages. The wider study: About one barcoded beta molecule per two T cells came from capture by template switching. Whole-study results and caveats: The percentage of naive T cells correlated strongly with TCR beta diversity.

Through a sample-barcoded 5' primer and a J-beta primer mix, a second PCR was run for about 6 to 11 cycles. TCRdb reanalysed the 5' RACE reads using MiXCR and keeps one entry per CDR3 protein. The data show approximately 730,000 distinct CDR3 sequences, with about 40% seen just once and 20% to 25% held by the top ten. The specimen was blood. This TCR came from a woman aged 55-70 years in good health. V and J are TRBV6-4 and TRBJ2-3; D may match TRBD1 or TRBD2 (5 bases each). CDR3 nucleotide sequence: TGTGCCAGCAGTGACTGGGACGGGGATACGCAGTATTTT. Translating it yields CASSDWDGDTQYF.